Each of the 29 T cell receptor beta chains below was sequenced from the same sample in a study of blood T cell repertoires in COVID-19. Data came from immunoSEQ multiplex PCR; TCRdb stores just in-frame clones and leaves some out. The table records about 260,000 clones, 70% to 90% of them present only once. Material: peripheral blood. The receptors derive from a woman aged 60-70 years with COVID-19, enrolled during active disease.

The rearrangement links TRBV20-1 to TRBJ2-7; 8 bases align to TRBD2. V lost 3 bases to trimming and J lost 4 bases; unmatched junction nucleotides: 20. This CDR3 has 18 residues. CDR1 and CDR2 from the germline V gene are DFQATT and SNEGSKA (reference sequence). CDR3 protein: CSASSPGLVYPKTYEQYF. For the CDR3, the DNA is TGCAGTGCTAGTAGCCCGGGACTAGTCTACCCGAAGACTTACGAGCAGTACTTC.

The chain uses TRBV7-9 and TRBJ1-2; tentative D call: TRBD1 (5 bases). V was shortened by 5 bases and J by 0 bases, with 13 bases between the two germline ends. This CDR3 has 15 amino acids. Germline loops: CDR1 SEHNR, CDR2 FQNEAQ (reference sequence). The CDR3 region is CASSPGATANYGYTF. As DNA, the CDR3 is TGTGCCAGCAGCCCTGGGGCAACTGCTAACTATGGCTACACCTTC.

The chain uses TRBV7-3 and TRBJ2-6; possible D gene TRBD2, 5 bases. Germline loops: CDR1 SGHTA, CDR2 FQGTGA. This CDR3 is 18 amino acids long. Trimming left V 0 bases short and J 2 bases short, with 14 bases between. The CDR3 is CASSLTGSGETGANVLTF. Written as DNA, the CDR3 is TGTGCCAGCAGCTTAACGGGCTCCGGGGAGACTGGGGCCAACGTCCTGACTTTC.

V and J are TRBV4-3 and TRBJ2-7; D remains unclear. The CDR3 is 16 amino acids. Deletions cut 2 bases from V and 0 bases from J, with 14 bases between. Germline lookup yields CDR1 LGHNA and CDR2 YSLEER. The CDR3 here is CASSQNAVESSYEQYF. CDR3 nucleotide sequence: TGCGCCAGCAGCCAAAACGCGGTTGAGAGCTCCTACGAGCAGTACTTC.

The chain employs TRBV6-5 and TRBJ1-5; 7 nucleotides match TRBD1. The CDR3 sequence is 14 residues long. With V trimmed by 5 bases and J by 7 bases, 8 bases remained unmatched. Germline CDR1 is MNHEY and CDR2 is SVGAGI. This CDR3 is CASSPGGEGQPQHF. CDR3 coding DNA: TGTGCCAGCAGTCCAGGGGGAGAGGGCCAGCCCCAGCATTTT.

The CDR3 region is CASEGPGQGARSNQPQHF. The CDR3 nucleotides read TGTGCCAGCGAAGGGCCTGGACAGGGGGCGCGTAGCAATCAGCCCCAGCATTTT. This rearrangement joins TRBV28 to TRBJ1-5; 11 bases agree with TRBD1. Germline-derived CDR1 and CDR2 are MDHEN and SYDVKM. V gave up 8 bases and J gave up 0 bases; unmatched junction bases: 12. This CDR3 has 18 residues.

Here the CDR3 DNA reads TGCGCCAGCAGTCTAAGGGGATTTAATGAGCAGTTCTTC. Its translation: CASSLRGFNEQFF. V and J are TRBV5-1 and TRBJ2-1, with a possible D match to TRBD1 (5 bases). Trimming left V 5 bases short and J 7 bases short, with 13 bases between. The V gene's germline CDR1 is SGHRS and CDR2 YFSETQ. This CDR3 has 13 amino acids.

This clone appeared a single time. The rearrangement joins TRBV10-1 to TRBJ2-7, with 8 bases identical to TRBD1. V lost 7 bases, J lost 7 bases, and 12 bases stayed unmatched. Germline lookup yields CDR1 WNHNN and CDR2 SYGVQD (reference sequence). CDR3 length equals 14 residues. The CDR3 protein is CASTGRDRREEQYF. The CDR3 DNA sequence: TGCGCCAGCACCGGTAGGGACAGGCGCGAGGAGCAGTACTTC.

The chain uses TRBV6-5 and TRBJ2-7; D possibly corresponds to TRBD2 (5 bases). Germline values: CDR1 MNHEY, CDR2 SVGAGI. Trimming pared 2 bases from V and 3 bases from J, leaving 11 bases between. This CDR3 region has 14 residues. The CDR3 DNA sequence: TGTGCCAGCAGTTACGGCCGGGGTAGCTACGAGCAGTACTTC. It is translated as CASSYGRGSYEQYF.

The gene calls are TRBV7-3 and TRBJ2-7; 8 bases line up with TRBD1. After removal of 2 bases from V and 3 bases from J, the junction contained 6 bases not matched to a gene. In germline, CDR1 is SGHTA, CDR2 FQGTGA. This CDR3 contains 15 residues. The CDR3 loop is CASSLGTGGVYEQYF. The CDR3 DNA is TGTGCCAGCAGCTTAGGGACAGGTGGGGTCTACGAGCAGTACTTC. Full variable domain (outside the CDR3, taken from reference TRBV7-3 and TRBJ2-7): GAGVSQTPSNKVTEKGKYVELRCDPISGHTALYWYRQSLGQGPEFLIYFQGTGAADDSGLPNDRFFAVRPEGSVSTLKIQRTERGDSAVYLCASSLGTGGVYEQYFGPGTRLTVT.

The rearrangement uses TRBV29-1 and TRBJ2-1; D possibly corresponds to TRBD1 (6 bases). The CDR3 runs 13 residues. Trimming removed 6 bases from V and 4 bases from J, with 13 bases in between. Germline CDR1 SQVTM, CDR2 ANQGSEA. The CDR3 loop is CSVGATGYNEQFF. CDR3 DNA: TGCAGCGTGGGGGCCACAGGGTACAATGAGCAGTTCTTC.

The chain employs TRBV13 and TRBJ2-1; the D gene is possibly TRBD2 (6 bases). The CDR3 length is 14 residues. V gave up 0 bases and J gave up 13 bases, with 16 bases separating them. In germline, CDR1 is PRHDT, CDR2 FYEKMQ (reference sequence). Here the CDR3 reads CASSLGDVGGFQFF. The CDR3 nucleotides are TGTGCCAGCAGCTTAGGGGATGTGGGAGGATTTCAGTTCTTC.

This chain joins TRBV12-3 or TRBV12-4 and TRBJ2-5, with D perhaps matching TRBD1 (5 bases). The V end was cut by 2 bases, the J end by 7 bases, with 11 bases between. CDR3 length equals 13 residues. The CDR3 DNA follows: TGTGCCAGCAGTTTACGGCAGGGCGCGACCCAGTACTTC. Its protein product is CASSLRQGATQYF.

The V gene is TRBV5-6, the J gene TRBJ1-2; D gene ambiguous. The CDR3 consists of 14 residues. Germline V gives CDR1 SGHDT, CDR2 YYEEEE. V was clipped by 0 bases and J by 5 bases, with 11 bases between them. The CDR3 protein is CASSLVGSIYGYTF. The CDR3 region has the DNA TGTGCCAGCAGCTTGGTCGGTTCAATATATGGCTACACCTTC.

CDR3 sequence: CASSFPPGGAANEKLFF. In DNA, the CDR3 is TGTGCCAGCAGTTTCCCACCCGGAGGGGCGGCTAATGAAAAACTGTTTTTT. The gene calls are TRBV28 and TRBJ1-4; tentative D call: TRBD1 (5 bases). There are 17 residues in the CDR3. Germline-derived CDR1 and CDR2 are MDHEN and SYDVKM. Trimming left V 3 bases short and J 3 bases short, with 17 bases between.

CDR3 sequence: CAINPGTGNYNEQFF. The CDR3 bases are TGTGCCATCAACCCCGGGACAGGGAATTACAATGAGCAGTTCTTC. The genes are TRBV10-3 and TRBJ2-1, with 9 bases that match TRBD1. The CDR3 length is 15 residues. Germline loops: CDR1 ENHRY, CDR2 SYGVKD. Unmatched junction bases numbered 8, after V lost 7 bases and J lost 4 bases.

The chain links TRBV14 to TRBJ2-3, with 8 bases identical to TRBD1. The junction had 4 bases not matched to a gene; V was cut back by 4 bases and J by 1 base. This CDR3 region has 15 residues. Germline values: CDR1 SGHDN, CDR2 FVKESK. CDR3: CASSLLTGGTDTQYF. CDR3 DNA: TGTGCCAGCAGCCTTCTGACAGGGGGCACAGATACGCAGTATTTT.

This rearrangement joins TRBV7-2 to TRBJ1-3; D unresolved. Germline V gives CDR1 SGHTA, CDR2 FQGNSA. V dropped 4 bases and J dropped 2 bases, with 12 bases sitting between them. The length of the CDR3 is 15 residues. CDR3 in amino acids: CASSSRMEAGNTIYF. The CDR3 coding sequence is TGTGCCAGCAGCTCCCGGATGGAGGCTGGAAACACCATATATTTT.

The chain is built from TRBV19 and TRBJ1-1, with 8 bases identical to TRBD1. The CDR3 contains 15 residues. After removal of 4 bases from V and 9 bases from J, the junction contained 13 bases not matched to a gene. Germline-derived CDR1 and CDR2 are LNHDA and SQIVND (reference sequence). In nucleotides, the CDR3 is TGTGCCAGTAGTACCACGCTCGGGACAGGTGGGCAAGCTTTCTTT. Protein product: CASSTTLGTGGQAFF.

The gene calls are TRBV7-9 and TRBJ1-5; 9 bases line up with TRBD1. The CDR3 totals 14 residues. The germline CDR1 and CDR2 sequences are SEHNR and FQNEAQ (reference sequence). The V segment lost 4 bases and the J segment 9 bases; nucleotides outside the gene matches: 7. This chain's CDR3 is CASSSGTGTPPQHF. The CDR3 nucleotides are TGTGCCAGCAGCTCCGGGACAGGGACCCCGCCCCAGCATTTT. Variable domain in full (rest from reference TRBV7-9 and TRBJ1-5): DTGVSQNPRHKITKRGQNVTFRCDPISEHNRLYWYRQTLGQGPEFLTYFQNEAQLEKSRLLSDRFSAERPKGSFSTLEIQRTEQGDSAMYLCASSSGTGTPPQHFGDGTRLSIL.

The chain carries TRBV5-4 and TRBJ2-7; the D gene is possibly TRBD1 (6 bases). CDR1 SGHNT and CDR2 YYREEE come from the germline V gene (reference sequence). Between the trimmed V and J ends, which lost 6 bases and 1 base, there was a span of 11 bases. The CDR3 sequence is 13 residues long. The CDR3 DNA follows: TGTGCCAGCAACCCACAGGGTTCCTACGAGCAGTACTTC. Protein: CASNPQGSYEQYF. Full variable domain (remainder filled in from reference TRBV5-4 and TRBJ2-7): ETGVTQSPTHLIKTRGQQVTLRCSSQSGHNTVSWYQQALGQGPQFIFQYYREEENGRGNFPPRFSGLQFPNYSSELNVNALELDDSALYLCASNPQGSYEQYFGPGTRLTVT.

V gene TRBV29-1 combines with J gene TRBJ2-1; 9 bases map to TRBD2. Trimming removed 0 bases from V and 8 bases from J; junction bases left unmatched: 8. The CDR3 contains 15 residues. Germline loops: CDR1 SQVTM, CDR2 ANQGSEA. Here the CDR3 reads CSVEDSLAGLYEQFF. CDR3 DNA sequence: TGCAGCGTTGAAGATTCCCTAGCGGGGTTATATGAGCAGTTCTTC.

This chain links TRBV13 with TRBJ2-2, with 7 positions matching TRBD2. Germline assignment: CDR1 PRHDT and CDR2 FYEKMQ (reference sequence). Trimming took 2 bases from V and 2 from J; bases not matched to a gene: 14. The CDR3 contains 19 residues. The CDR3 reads CASSLSVPKRDYNTGELFF. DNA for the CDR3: TGTGCCAGCAGCTTATCGGTTCCAAAGCGGGACTACAACACCGGGGAGCTGTTTTTT.

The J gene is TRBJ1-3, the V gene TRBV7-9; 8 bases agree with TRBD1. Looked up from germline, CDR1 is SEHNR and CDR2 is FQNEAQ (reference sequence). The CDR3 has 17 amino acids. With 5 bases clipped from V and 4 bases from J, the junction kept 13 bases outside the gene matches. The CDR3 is CASSDDRGETKGNTIYF. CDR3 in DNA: TGTGCCAGCAGCGACGACAGGGGAGAAACTAAGGGAAACACCATATATTTT. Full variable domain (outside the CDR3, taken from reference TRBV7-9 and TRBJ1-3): DTGVSQNPRHKITKRGQNVTFRCDPISEHNRLYWYRQTLGQGPEFLTYFQNEAQLEKSRLLSDRFSAERPKGSFSTLEIQRTEQGDSAMYLCASSDDRGETKGNTIYFGEGSWLTVV.

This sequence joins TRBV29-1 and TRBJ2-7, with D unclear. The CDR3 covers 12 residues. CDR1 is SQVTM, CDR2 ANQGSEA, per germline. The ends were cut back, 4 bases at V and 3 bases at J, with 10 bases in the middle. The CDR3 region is CSVGPTGYEQYF. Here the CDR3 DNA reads TGCAGCGTTGGTCCCACGGGCTACGAGCAGTACTTC.

DNA for the CDR3: TGTGCCAGCAGCCTTCGGGGGGGGAGCAATGAGCAGTTCTTC. It is translated as CASSLRGGSNEQFF. The chain recombines TRBV3-1 (or the pseudogene TRBV3-2) with TRBJ2-1, with TRBD2 identical over 8 bases. CDR1 LGHDT and CDR2 YNNKEL come from the germline V gene (reference sequence). J gave up 6 bases and V 4 bases, and 5 bases lay outside the gene matches. CDR3 length equals 14 residues.

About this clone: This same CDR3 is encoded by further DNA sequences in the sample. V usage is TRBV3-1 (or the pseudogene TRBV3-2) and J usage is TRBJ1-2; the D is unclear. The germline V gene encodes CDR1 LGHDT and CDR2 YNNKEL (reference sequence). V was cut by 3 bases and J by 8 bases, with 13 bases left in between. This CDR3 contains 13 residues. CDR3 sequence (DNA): TGTGCCAGCAGCCACTCCGCAGTATCAGGCTACACCTTC. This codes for CASSHSAVSGYTF.

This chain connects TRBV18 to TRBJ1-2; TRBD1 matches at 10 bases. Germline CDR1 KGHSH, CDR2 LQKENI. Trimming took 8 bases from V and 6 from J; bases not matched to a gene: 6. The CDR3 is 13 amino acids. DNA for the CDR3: TGTGCCAGCCGAGAAGGGACAGGGGATGGCTACACCTTC. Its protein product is CASREGTGDGYTF.

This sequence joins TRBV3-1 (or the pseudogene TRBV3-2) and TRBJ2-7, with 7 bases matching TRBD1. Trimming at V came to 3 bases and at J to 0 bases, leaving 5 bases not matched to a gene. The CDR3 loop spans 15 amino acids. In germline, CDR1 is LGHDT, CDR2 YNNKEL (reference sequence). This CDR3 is CASSQGTANSYEQYF. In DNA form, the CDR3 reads TGTGCCAGCAGCCAGGGGACAGCCAACTCCTACGAGCAGTACTTC.